Listed below are T cell receptor beta chains from one sample, sequenced in a study of CXCR4 blockade with PD-1 therapy in pancreatic cancer. Data came from immunoSEQ multiplex PCR; TCRdb stores just in-frame clones and leaves some out. The table lists 15,000 or so clones, approximately 72% of them singletons. The specimen sequenced was tumor tissue. The receptors derive from a human donor with pancreatic ductal adenocarcinoma. The CDR3 runs from the conserved cysteine through the conserved F or W. Each record gives: D gene, J gene, V gene, clone size, CDR3 protein, CDR3 DNA. A D gene is named only where the DNA matches it firmly. Size values are once, few and many counts, or a class for expanded clones, and some rows have none.

>.|TRBJ1-2|TRBV29-1|.
CSVEGEQGTNYGYTF
TGCAGCGTTGAAGGGGAGCAGGGGACTAACTATGGCTACACCTTC
>.|TRBJ1-1|TRBV5-1|.
CASSLERRLDTRGWNTEAFF
TGCGCCAGCAGCTTGGAAAGGAGATTGGATACTCGCGGTTGGAACACTGAAGCTTTCTTT
>TRBD2|TRBJ2-3|TRBV2|.
CASSVESAGRDTQYF
TGTGCCAGCAGCGTAGAATCTGCCGGGAGGGATACGCAGTATTTT
>TRBD2|TRBJ2-3|TRBV9|.
CASSPGLAGEGDTQYF
TGTGCCAGCAGCCCCGGACTAGCGGGAGAAGGAGATACGCAGTATTTT
>TRBD1|TRBJ2-2|TRBV19|once
CASSIQGVGRELFF
TGTGCCAGTAGTATACAGGGGGTAGGCCGGGAGCTGTTTTTT
>.|TRBJ1-5|TRBV29-1|once
CSVAGDGQPQHF
TGCAGCGTTGCAGGGGACGGGCAGCCCCAGCATTTT
>TRBD1|TRBJ1-4|TRBV2|.
CASSPHGTGKKLFF
TGTGCCAGCAGCCCCCACGGGACAGGGAAAAAACTGTTTTTT
>.|TRBJ2-5|TRBV30|.
CAWSVGLGETQYF
TGTGCCTGGAGTGTAGGTCTAGGGGAGACCCAGTACTTC
>.|TRBJ2-3|TRBV29-1|.
CSGTLAVFSDTQYF
TGCAGCGGAACTCTAGCCGTGTTTTCAGATACGCAGTATTTT
>.|TRBJ2-1|TRBV15|.
CATSSGDQTYNEQFF
TGTGCCACCAGCAGTGGGGACCAAACCTACAATGAGCAGTTCTTC
>.|TRBJ2-1|TRBV19|once
CATNSRSSYNEQFF
TGTGCCACAAATAGCCGAAGCTCCTACAATGAGCAGTTCTTC
>.|TRBJ2-2|TRBV6-8|.
CASSFPTRMTDTGELFF
TGTGCCAGCAGTTTCCCAACTAGGATGACGGACACCGGGGAGCTGTTTTTT
>.|TRBJ1-5|TRBV18|.
CASSPPGTAGGPQHF
TGTGCCAGCTCACCACCCGGGACCGCCGGTGGGCCCCAGCATTTT
>.|TRBJ1-1|TRBV29-1|.
CSLRQEGRHTEAFF
TGCAGCCTCAGACAAGAAGGCCGGCACACTGAAGCTTTCTTT
>.|TRBJ2-2|TRBV29-1|.
CSVYIRGSGELFF
TGCAGCGTCTACATTAGAGGGTCCGGGGAGCTGTTTTTT
>.|TRBJ1-1|TRBV29-1|.
CSVEGNTDTEAFF
TGCAGCGTTGAAGGCAATACGGACACTGAAGCTTTCTTT
>.|TRBJ2-5|TRBV14|.
CASSPLGVTQYF
TGTGCCAGCAGCCCTCTTGGAGTGACCCAGTACTTC
>.|TRBJ2-1|TRBV18|.
CASSPELPATNEQFF
TGTGCCAGCTCACCCGAGCTCCCGGCCACCAATGAGCAGTTCTTC
>.|TRBJ2-6|TRBV19|.
CASSIGAQGANVLTF
TGTGCCAGTAGTATCGGTGCGCAGGGGGCCAACGTCCTGACTTTC
>TRBD2|TRBJ2-5|TRBV6-4|.
CAITASGQETQYF
TGTGCCATCACCGCTAGCGGCCAAGAGACCCAGTACTTC
>TRBD2|TRBJ2-2|TRBV28|.
CASSLKERGYTGELFF
TGTGCCAGCAGTTTGAAAGAGCGGGGCTACACCGGGGAGCTGTTTTTT
>.|TRBJ2-7|TRBV15|.
CATSSIVGSNYEQYF
TGTGCCACCAGCAGCATTGTCGGGAGTAACTACGAGCAGTACTTC
>.|TRBJ2-2|TRBV18|.
CASSPRRDTGELFF
TGTGCCAGCTCACCTCGGCGGGACACCGGGGAGCTGTTTTTT